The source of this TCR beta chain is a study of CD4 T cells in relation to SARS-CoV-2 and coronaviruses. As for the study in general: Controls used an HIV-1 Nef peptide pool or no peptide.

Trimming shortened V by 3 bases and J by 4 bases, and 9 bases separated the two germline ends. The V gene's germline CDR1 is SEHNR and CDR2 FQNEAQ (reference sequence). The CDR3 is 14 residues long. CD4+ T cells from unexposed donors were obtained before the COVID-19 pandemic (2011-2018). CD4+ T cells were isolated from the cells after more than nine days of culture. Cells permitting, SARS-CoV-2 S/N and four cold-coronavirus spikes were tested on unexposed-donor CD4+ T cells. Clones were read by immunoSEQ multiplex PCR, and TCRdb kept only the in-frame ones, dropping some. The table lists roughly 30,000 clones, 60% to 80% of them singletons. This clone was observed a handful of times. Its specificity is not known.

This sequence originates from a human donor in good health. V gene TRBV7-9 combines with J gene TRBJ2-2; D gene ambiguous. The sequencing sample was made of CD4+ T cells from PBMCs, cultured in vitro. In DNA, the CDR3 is TGTGCCAGCAGCTTTCCCAAAGGCACCGGGGAGCTGTTTTTT. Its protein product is CASSFPKGTGELFF.